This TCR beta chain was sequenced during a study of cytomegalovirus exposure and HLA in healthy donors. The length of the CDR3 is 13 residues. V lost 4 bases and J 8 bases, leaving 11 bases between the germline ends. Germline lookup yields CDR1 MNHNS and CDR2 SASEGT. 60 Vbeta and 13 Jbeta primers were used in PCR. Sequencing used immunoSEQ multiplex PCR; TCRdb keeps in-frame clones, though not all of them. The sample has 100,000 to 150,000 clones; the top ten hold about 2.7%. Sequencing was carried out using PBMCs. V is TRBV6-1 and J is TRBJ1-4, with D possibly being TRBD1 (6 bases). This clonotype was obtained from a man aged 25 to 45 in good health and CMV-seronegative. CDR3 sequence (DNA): TGTGCCAGCAGTGGCCAGGGGACCGAAAAACTGTTTTTT. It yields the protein CASSGQGTEKLFF.